These 20 T cell receptor beta chains came from one sample sequenced in a study of PD-L1 blockade in urothelial cancer. Stated time point: peripheral blood 6 weeks after treatment start. The table came from immunoSEQ multiplex PCR; TCRdb's copy has only in-frame clones and leaves some out. This sample has around 49,000 clones, with around 82% found just once. This sample comprised PBMCs, obtained around atezolizumab (anti-PD-L1) treatment. The receptors come from a man in his 60s with urothelial cancer.

About this clone itself: In the same sample, other DNA sequences code for this CDR3. This chain links TRBV5-8 with TRBJ2-3; D is perhaps TRBD2 (5 bases). V was pared by 0 bases and J by 3 bases, with 8 bases between. CDR1 and CDR2 (germline): SGHTS, YDEGEE. The CDR3 is 14 residues long. In nucleotides, the CDR3 is TGTGCCAGCAGCTTGGATCGCGGGACAGATACGCAGTATTTT. Its translation: CASSLDRGTDTQYF.

This chain connects TRBV6-6 to TRBJ1-1, with D perhaps TRBD1 (5 bases). The CDR3 covers 14 residues. The V gene's germline CDR1 is MNHNY and CDR2 SVGAGI (reference sequence). V lost 5 bases and J lost 1, with 11 bases in between. CDR3 amino acids: CASSPRGRNTEAFF. Here the CDR3 DNA reads TGTGCCAGCAGTCCCCGGGGGAGGAACACTGAAGCTTTCTTT.

This chain connects TRBV5-5 to TRBJ2-7; a possible D gene is TRBD1 (6 bases). There are 14 residues in the CDR3. The ends were cut back, 2 bases at V and 3 bases at J, with 12 bases in the middle. Germline values: CDR1 SGHKS, CDR2 YYEKEE (reference sequence). The CDR3 sequence is CASSFERGNYEQYF. The DNA of the CDR3 is TGTGCCAGCAGCTTCGAAAGGGGGAACTACGAGCAGTACTTC.

CDR3: CASSLSNSPLHF. The CDR3 DNA follows: TGTGCCAGCAGCTTAAGCAATTCACCCCTCCACTTT. The rearrangement links TRBV11-2 to TRBJ1-6, with D unclear. Germline loops: CDR1 SGHAT, CDR2 FQNNGV. With 2 bases removed from V and 7 bases from J, the gap between germline ends came to 3 bases. The CDR3 totals 12 residues.

Only one count was recorded for this clone. V is TRBV28 and J is TRBJ2-1, with 12 bases matching TRBD2. The V gene end was trimmed by 5 bases and the J gene end by 8 bases; junction bases not matched to a gene: 13. The CDR3 runs 17 residues. Germline lookup yields CDR1 MDHEN and CDR2 SYDVKM. The CDR3 loop reads CASSTTLAGGPIYEQFF. DNA of the CDR3: TGTGCCAGCAGTACTACTCTAGCGGGGGGGCCGATTTATGAGCAGTTCTTC.

The chain couples TRBV4-2 to TRBJ2-7; 8 bases align to TRBD1. CDR1 and CDR2 from the germline V gene are LGHNA and YNFKEQ. V lost 0 bases to trimming and J lost 3 bases; unmatched junction nucleotides: 4. CDR3 length: 15 amino acids. CDR3 bases: TGTGCCAGCAGCCAAGATGACAGGGGACACTACGAGCAGTACTTC. Its protein product is CASSQDDRGHYEQYF.

J is TRBJ2-2 and V is TRBV4-1, with 10 bases lining up with TRBD2. The germline gives CDR1 MGHRA, CDR2 YSYEKL. The V and J ends lost 1 base and 6 bases, in that order; junction bases with no gene match: 5. CDR3 size: 16 residues. CDR3 coding DNA: TGCGCCAGCAGCCAAGCAGCGGGAGGGCTTCCCGGGGAGCTGTTTTTT. This encodes CASSQAAGGLPGELFF.

There are a few counts of this clone. V is TRBV7-2 and J is TRBJ2-5; D gene uncertain. Germline assignment: CDR1 SGHTA and CDR2 FQGNSA. The CDR3 has 13 amino acids. V lost 4 bases and J 5 bases, leaving 11 bases between the germline ends. The CDR3, as DNA: TGTGCCAGCAGCTCAGCCGTCCGGGAGACCCAGTACTTC. This codes for CASSSAVRETQYF.

This clone has only a few counts. CDR3 amino acids: CASSLGQGNEQYF. CDR3 bases: TGTGCCAGCAGCTTAGGACAGGGCAACGAGCAGTACTTC. The J gene is TRBJ2-7, the V gene TRBV11-3; 7 bases align to TRBD1. The V gene end was trimmed by 1 base and the J gene end by 5 bases; junction bases not matched to a gene: 2. This CDR3 comprises 13 residues. CDR1 and CDR2 from the germline V gene are SGHNT and YENEEA. The full variable domain, its missing parts supplied by reference TRBV11-3 and TRBJ2-7, is EAGVVQSPRYKIIEKKQPVAFWCNPISGHNTLYWYLQNLGQGPELLIRYENEEAVDDSQLPKDRFSAERLKGVDSTLKIQPAELGDSAVYLCASSLGQGNEQYFGPGTRLTVT.

The J gene is TRBJ1-5, the V gene TRBV28; D possibly corresponds to TRBD1 (6 bases). Looked up from germline, CDR1 is MDHEN and CDR2 is SYDVKM. The CDR3 is 14 amino acids. The V gene lost 3 bases and the J gene lost 4 bases, with 10 bases spanning the gap. The CDR3 DNA reads TGTGCCAGCAGTTTCTCGGACAGAAATCAGCCCCAGCATTTT. It encodes CASSFSDRNQPQHF. Combining the CDR3 with reference TRBV28 and TRBJ1-5 gives the whole variable domain DVKVTQSSRYLVKRTGEKVFLECVQDMDHENMFWYRQDPGLGLRLIYFSYDVKMKEKGDIPEGYSVSREKKERFSLILESASTNQTSMYLCASSFSDRNQPQHFGDGTRLSIL.

The V gene is TRBV28, the J gene TRBJ1-2; 10 nucleotides line up with TRBD1. V lost 3 bases to trimming and J lost 7 bases; unmatched junction nucleotides: 11. Germline V CDR1 and CDR2: MDHEN, SYDVKM. CDR3 length: 16 residues. This CDR3 reads CASSFSPGTGDLGYTF. As DNA, the CDR3 is TGTGCCAGCAGTTTTTCTCCCGGGACAGGGGATCTTGGCTACACCTTC.

This sequence joins TRBV6-4 and TRBJ2-7; perhaps TRBD2 as D (6 bases). With 1 base removed from V and 3 bases from J, the gap between germline ends came to 13 bases. The germline CDR1 and CDR2 sequences are MRHNA and SNTAGT. The CDR3 spans 15 residues. In DNA, the CDR3 is TGTGCCAGCAGTGACTTGGGACCGGGGGTCTACGAGCAGTACTTC. Its translation: CASSDLGPGVYEQYF.

The chain joins TRBV25-1 to TRBJ1-5, with a possible D match to TRBD1 (6 bases). Germline V CDR1 and CDR2: MGHDK, SYGVNS. This CDR3 is 15 amino acids long. V was cut by 2 bases and J by 5 bases, with 13 bases left in between. The CDR3 coding sequence is TGTGCCAGCAGTGAAACAGGGAAACCATATCAGCCCCAGCATTTT. Translated, it gives CASSETGKPYQPQHF.

V gene TRBV11-2 combines with J gene TRBJ2-1, with 13 nucleotides matching TRBD2. CDR3 length: 15 amino acids. The V gene end was trimmed by 4 bases and the J gene end by 8 bases; junction bases not matched to a gene: 5. The germline V gene encodes CDR1 SGHAT and CDR2 FQNNGV. CDR3 bases: TGTGCCAGCAGCTCCAGGACTAGCGGGGGCGATGAGCAGTTCTTC. This translates into CASSSRTSGGDEQFF.

The rearrangement links TRBV19 to TRBJ2-3, with D perhaps TRBD2 (7 bases). The CDR3 loop spans 13 amino acids. V was trimmed by 3 bases and J by 6 bases, leaving 10 bases between them. From germline, CDR1 is LNHDA and CDR2 SQIVND (reference sequence). The CDR3 region is CASSIGRGDTQYF. CDR3 DNA: TGTGCCAGTAGTATTGGGAGGGGGGATACGCAGTATTTT.

The CDR3 nucleotides are TGTGCCAGCAGTCCCGGGGGGAAGGGCAGTAATGAAAAACTGTTTTTT. Amino acid sequence: CASSPGGKGSNEKLFF. This chain joins TRBV28 and TRBJ1-4, with D possibly TRBD1 on 5 matching bases. The CDR3 is 16 residues long. The germline gives CDR1 MDHEN, CDR2 SYDVKM. V lost 5 bases and J 4 bases, leaving 17 bases between the germline ends.

The chain links TRBV9 to TRBJ1-5; D unresolved. Germline CDR1 and CDR2: SGDLS and YYNGEE. V lost 4 bases to trimming and J lost 0 bases, with 11 bases between them. CDR3 length equals 15 residues. The CDR3 reads CASSRAGDSNQPQHF. The CDR3 DNA is TGTGCCAGCAGCCGGGCCGGGGATAGCAATCAGCCCCAGCATTTT. Full variable domain (remainder filled in from reference TRBV9 and TRBJ1-5): DSGVTQTPKHLITATGQRVTLRCSPRSGDLSVYWYQQSLDQGLQFLIQYYNGEERAKGNILERFSAQQFPDLHSELNLSSLELGDSALYFCASSRAGDSNQPQHFGDGTRLSIL.

V is TRBV19 and J is TRBJ2-7; no reliable D call. Trimming cost V 6 bases and J 6 bases, with 15 bases left between them. The CDR3 is 13 amino acids. Per the germline V gene, CDR1 is LNHDA and CDR2 is SQIVND (reference sequence). CDR3 coding DNA: TGTGCCAGTAGCCCGTCCTCCGACTTCGAGCAGTACTTC. It is translated as CASSPSSDFEQYF.

The genes are TRBV28 and TRBJ1-4, with 9 bases fitting TRBD1. Germline CDR1 and CDR2: MDHEN and SYDVKM. The CDR3 covers 15 residues. V lost 5 bases to trimming and J lost 8 bases; unmatched junction nucleotides: 9. In DNA form, the CDR3 reads TGTGCCAGCAGTCCCCGGACAGGGGTGATCGAAAAACTGTTTTTT. Its translation is CASSPRTGVIEKLFF.

The rearrangement links TRBV27 to TRBJ1-2; 11 bases fit TRBD1. In germline, CDR1 is MNHEY, CDR2 SMNVEV (reference sequence). V lost 3 bases and J lost 4; bases outside the gene matches: 4. This CDR3 is built from 15 residues. CDR3 residues: CASSFRTGGGYGYTF. In DNA form, the CDR3 reads TGTGCCAGCAGTTTTCGGACAGGGGGCGGCTATGGCTACACCTTC.